This T cell receptor (beta chain) stems from a study of control samples from healthy donors and cancer patients. Some clones are missing from TCRdb's copy, which holds only in-frame ones; the method was immunoSEQ multiplex PCR. The data contain 30,000 or so clones, 94% of them singletons. The sample holds one count of this clone. Germline values: CDR1 MDHEN, CDR2 SYDVKM. After removal of 6 bases from V and 4 bases from J, the junction contained 5 bases not matched to a gene. This CDR3 region has 13 residues. Sequencing was done on a sample of blood. J is TRBJ2-7 and V is TRBV28; 8 bases match TRBD1. This TCR derives from a man in his 60s in good health. CDR3 coding DNA: TGTGCCAGCAGAGGGACAGGCCGATACGAGCAGTACTTC. This gives the protein CASRGTGRYEQYF.